These T cell receptor beta chains were read from a single sample in a study of blood T cell repertoires in COVID-19. Clones were sequenced by immunoSEQ multiplex PCR, and TCRdb holds only the in-frame ones, with some missing. Among more than 110,000 clones, about 88% were seen once, and the ten largest hold less than 6.5%. The material sequenced was peripheral blood. The receptors stem from a human donor in a cohort sampled during active COVID-19. CDR3s include the opening cysteine and the closing phenylalanine or tryptophan. D genes are given only for firm matches. A row's size may be missing; if present it is once, few, many or a size class.

J gene	D gene	V gene	clone size	CDR3 DNA	CDR3 protein
TRBJ2-1	TRBD2	TRBV9	once	TGTGCCAGCAGCGTAGAGGCGGGAGCGCTCTACAATGAGCAGTTCTTC	CASSVEAGALYNEQFF
TRBJ2-7	TRBD1	TRBV11-2	medium-sized	TGTGCCAGCAGCTCCGGGACAGGGCCCTACGAGCAGTACTTC	CASSSGTGPYEQYF
TRBJ2-3	-	TRBV7-2	-	TGTGCCAGCAAGGACTATTTGTCAGATACGCAGTATTTT	CASKDYLSDTQYF
TRBJ2-3	-	TRBV9	-	TGTGCCAGCAGCTTCTCAAGTGGGCAGAGCACAGATACGCAGTATTTT	CASSFSSGQSTDTQYF
TRBJ2-3	TRBD2	TRBV11-2	-	TGTGCCAGCAGCTTAGGGTTAGCGGGGGGGCCGGATACGCAGTATTTT	CASSLGLAGGPDTQYF
TRBJ1-6	TRBD1	TRBV28	-	TGTGCCAGCAGACCGGGACAGCCAAATTCACCCCTCCACTTT	CASRPGQPNSPLHF
TRBJ1-1	TRBD1	TRBV20-1	-	TGCAGTGCTAGTAAGAGGGGGCGGATGAACACTGAAGCTTTCTTT	CSASKRGRMNTEAFF
TRBJ2-2	TRBD2	TRBV2	-	TGTGCCAGCAGACCGGGACTAGCGGGAACCGGGGAGCTGTTTTTT	CASRPGLAGTGELFF
TRBJ2-3	TRBD2	TRBV6-5	-	TGTGCCAGCAGTTTCTTCGGAGCGGGGGGGGCAGATACGCAGTATTTT	CASSFFGAGGADTQYF
TRBJ2-7	-	TRBV12-5	-	TGTGCTAGTGGTTTTCAGGGTCCTGTGGAGCAGTACTTC	CASGFQGPVEQYF
TRBJ2-2	-	TRBV12-3/TRBV12-4	-	TGTGCCAGCAGTTTAGGGACAACCGGGGAGCTGTTTTTT	CASSLGTTGELFF
TRBJ1-2	-	TRBV6-6	few	TGTGCCAGCAGTTACCAGACAGGAGTCAATGGCTACACCTTC	CASSYQTGVNGYTF
TRBJ2-1	TRBD2	TRBV28	-	TGTGCCAGCAGTTTTCCCCTAGCGGGAGAGAGAGAGCAGTTCTTC	CASSFPLAGEREQFF
TRBJ2-7	-	TRBV9	-	TGTGCCAGCAGCGTAGGGCCTGAAACCTACGAGCAGTACTTC	CASSVGPETYEQYF
TRBJ2-7	TRBD2	TRBV20-1	-	TGCAGTGCTAGTGTCGAGCGGGGACGGTCCTACGAGCAGTACTTC	CSASVERGRSYEQYF